The 5 T cell receptor beta chains below come from one sample, sequenced in a study of cytomegalovirus exposure and HLA in healthy donors. In the PCR, 60 Vbeta and 13 Jbeta primers were used. The protocol was immunoSEQ multiplex PCR, while the TCRdb copy is restricted to in-frame clones and leaves out a portion. The sample includes around 91,000 clones, about four fifths of them seen just once. The sample taken for sequencing was PBMCs. The receptors here all came from a man younger than 35 in good health and CMV-seronegative.

This chain connects TRBV9 to TRBJ1-1, with a tentative D call TRBD1 (5 bases). Germline V gene lookup returns CDR1 SGDLS and CDR2 YYNGEE. V was clipped by 4 bases and J by 1 base, with 11 bases between them. This CDR3 has 14 residues. The CDR3 is CASSPSDRNTEAFF. The CDR3 DNA reads TGTGCCAGCAGCCCCTCCGACAGGAACACTGAAGCTTTCTTT.

This chain uses TRBV11-2 with TRBJ2-5; D is ambiguous. CDR3 length equals 12 residues. CDR1 is SGHAT and CDR2 is FQNNGV in the germline V gene. Between the trimmed V and J ends, which lost 5 bases and 5 bases, there was a span of 9 bases. CDR3 nucleotide sequence: TGTGCCAGCAGCCCCCCGCGGGAGACCCAGTACTTC. It translates to CASSPPRETQYF.

This chain uses TRBV5-1 with TRBJ2-2; 8 bases map to TRBD2. J was trimmed by 9 bases and V by 2 bases; bases with no gene match: 6. The CDR3 sequence is 14 residues long. Looked up from germline, CDR1 is SGHRS and CDR2 is YFSETQ. In nucleotides, the CDR3 is TGCGCCAGCAGCTTTCAAAGCGGGAGCAGGGAGCTGTTTTTT. Its translation: CASSFQSGSRELFF.

The chain links TRBV18 to TRBJ2-7, with D tentatively TRBD2 (6 bases). V lost 8 bases to trimming and J lost 4 bases, with 15 bases between them. Germline-derived CDR1 and CDR2 are KGHSH and LQKENI. The CDR3 is made up of 13 amino acids. For the CDR3, the DNA is TGTGCCAGCGTCGGCGGGGTGGGGTACGAGCAGTACTTC. This gives the protein CASVGGVGYEQYF.

This clone has more than one count but fewer than ten. This chain uses TRBV6-6 with TRBJ2-1, with no clear D. Trimming removed 7 bases at V and 12 bases at J, with 13 bases between. The V gene's germline CDR1 is MNHNY and CDR2 SVGAGI (reference sequence). This CDR3 contains 11 residues. The CDR3 sequence is CASMERHSQFF. In DNA, the CDR3 is TGTGCCAGCATGGAGAGGCATTCGCAGTTCTTC.